This T cell receptor beta chain was profiled in a study of T cell responses to AZD1222 COVID-19 vaccine. Study observations and caveats: There were repertoire samples only from the period after the peak T cell response. Baseline seropositivity occurred in only six AZD1222 recipients. When two AZD1222 doses had been given, Spike-specific TCR breadth and depth rose.

This CDR3 is built from 16 residues. J gave up 8 bases and V 1 base, and 8 bases lay outside the gene matches. The germline gives CDR1 MGHRA, CDR2 YSYEKL. Assay used: immunoSEQ multiplex PCR; TCRdb lists only in-frame clones, some missing. The sample carries more than 150,000 clones, around 90% recorded once. Second-dose schedules of about 4 or about 12 weeks were combined. Remarks on this clone: Its target is unknown.

The starting material was peripheral blood, obtained 28 days after the second AZD1222 dose. This rearrangement joins TRBV4-1 to TRBJ1-4; TRBD1 matches 9 bases. The sequence came from an adult who received the AZD1222 COVID-19 vaccine. CDR3 DNA: TGCGCCAGCAGCCAAGGCCGAACAGGGGGCCAGGAAAAACTGTTTTTT. Translating gives CASSQGRTGGQEKLFF.